These 10 T cell receptor beta chains share one sample of origin, sequenced in a study of breast tumors, draining lymph nodes, adjacent tissues. Breast cancer patients provided tissue from their axillary draining lymph nodes. TCRdb re-called the multiplex PCR reads with MiXCR, one entry per CDR3 protein. Counted here are 250,000 or so distinct CDR3 sequences, 30% occurring once; the ten biggest clones make up roughly 1.2%. The sequenced sample consisted of axillary lymph node tissue. Receptor source: a female donor with breast cancer. Some clones in this sample may be carry-over from other donors' samples.

The genes are TRBV27 and TRBJ2-7; TRBD1 agrees at 7 bases. Germline values: CDR1 MNHEY, CDR2 SMNVEV (reference sequence). The ends lost 5 bases at V and 4 bases at J; junction bases unmatched: 14. This CDR3 is 16 amino acids long. The CDR3 DNA is TGTGCCAGCAGTAAAGACAGGGTTTACTCAAGATACGAGCAGTACTTC. This codes for CASSKDRVYSRYEQYF.

This clonotype has ten or more counts. The rearrangement links TRBV10-3 to TRBJ2-7, with no clear D. The germline V gene encodes CDR1 ENHRY and CDR2 SYGVKD. Trimming shortened V by 4 bases and J by 1 base, and 5 bases separated the two germline ends. The CDR3 contains 12 residues. The CDR3 region is CAISAGSYEQYF. The CDR3 DNA is TGTGCCATCAGTGCCGGGTCCTACGAGCAGTACTTC.

This clonotype was counted a few times. The chain uses TRBV20-1 and TRBJ2-2; TRBD1 agrees at 9 bases. Per the germline V gene, CDR1 is DFQATT and CDR2 is SNEGSKA (reference sequence). This CDR3 region has 16 residues. V was clipped by 4 bases and J by 4 bases; unmatched bases: 10. This CDR3 reads CSATRGQGLATGELFF. CDR3 nucleotide sequence: TGCAGTGCTACTAGAGGACAGGGGTTGGCCACCGGGGAGCTGTTTTTT.

Concerning this clonotype itself: A junction end diverges from the germline sequence, so it may reflect a read error. CDR3 residues: CASSQVSGGDYGYPF. The CDR3 bases are TGTGCCAGCAGCCAAGTTTCGGGTGGGGACTATGGCTACCCCTTC. V gene TRBV7-3 combines with J gene TRBJ1-2; D perhaps matches TRBD1 (5 bases). CDR1 is SGHTA and CDR2 is FQGTGA in the germline V gene. The CDR3 sequence is 15 residues long.

Worth noting for this clonotype: A single base separates this from a much larger clone, so it may be a read error. Without the conserved terminal phenylalanine or tryptophan, this CDR3 likely stems from a read error. The V and J genes are TRBV12-3 or TRBV12-4 and TRBJ2-1; TRBD1 matches at 7 bases. CDR3 length: 14 amino acids. V was pared by 4 bases and J by 6 bases, with 6 bases of the junction left unmatched. The CDR3 loop reads CASSYFGQANEQFL. CDR3 DNA: TGTGCCAGCAGTTATTTCGGACAGGCCAATGAGCAGTTCCTC.

This clonotype was seen at least ten times. The J gene is TRBJ2-7, the V gene TRBV5-1, with TRBD2 matching over 9 bases. CDR1 is SGHRS, CDR2 YFSETQ, per germline. The CDR3 length is 14 residues. The junction had 2 bases not matched to a gene; V was cut back by 2 bases and J by 2 bases. The CDR3 nucleotides are TGCGCCAGCAGCTTAACTAGCGGGCCCTACGAGCAGTACTTC. This gives the protein CASSLTSGPYEQYF.

This clonotype was recorded many times. The J gene is TRBJ2-5, the V gene TRBV7-9; the D call may be TRBD1 or TRBD2 (5 bases each). The CDR3 has 14 amino acids. Germline V gene data show CDR1 as SEHNR and CDR2 as FQNEAQ (reference sequence). V was trimmed by 3 bases and J by 3 bases, leaving 11 bases between them. The CDR3 sequence: CASSFRDREETQYF. The CDR3 bases are TGTGCCAGCAGCTTCCGGGACCGAGAAGAGACCCAGTACTTC.

This clonotype was seen just once. The rearrangement links TRBV12-3 or TRBV12-4 to TRBJ2-1; 8 nucleotides line up with TRBD1. Losses at the gene ends were 6 bases for V and 7 bases for J; bases not matched to a gene: 5. CDR3 length: 13 amino acids. The CDR3 here is CASSPGQENEQFF. The CDR3 DNA is TGTGCCAGCAGCCCGGGACAGGAAAATGAGCAGTTCTTC.

This clonotype was counted at least ten times. This chain connects TRBV15 to TRBJ1-6, with D unresolved. The germline V gene encodes CDR1 LNHNV and CDR2 YYDKDF (reference sequence). The length of the CDR3 is 13 residues. The ends were cut back, 0 bases at V and 11 bases at J, with 8 bases in the middle. CDR3 residues: CATSRDLLAPLHF. The DNA for the CDR3 is TGTGCCACCAGCAGAGACCTTTTGGCACCCCTCCACTTT.

This clonotype has a count of ten or more. V is TRBV29-1 and J is TRBJ2-7; D remains ambiguous. Germline V CDR1 and CDR2: SQVTM, ANQGSEA. The V gene lost 7 bases and the J gene lost 7 bases, with 14 bases spanning the gap. The CDR3 is made up of 11 amino acids. Here the CDR3 DNA reads TGCAGCGCCACCGTTCCTAGGGAGCAGTACTTC. Residues: CSATVPREQYF.